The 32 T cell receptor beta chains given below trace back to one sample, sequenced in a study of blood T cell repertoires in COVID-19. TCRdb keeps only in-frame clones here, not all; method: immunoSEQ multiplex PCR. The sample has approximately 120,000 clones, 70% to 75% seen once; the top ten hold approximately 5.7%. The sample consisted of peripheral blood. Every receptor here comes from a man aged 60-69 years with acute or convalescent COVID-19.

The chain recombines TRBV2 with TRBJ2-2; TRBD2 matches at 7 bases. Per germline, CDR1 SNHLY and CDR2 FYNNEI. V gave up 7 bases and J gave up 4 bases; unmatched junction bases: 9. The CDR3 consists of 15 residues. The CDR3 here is CASKKGPGGTGELFF. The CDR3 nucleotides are TGTGCCAGCAAGAAGGGGCCGGGGGGCACCGGGGAGCTGTTTTTT.

CDR3 amino acids: CASSRAVAGKNTGELFF. Here the CDR3 DNA reads TGTGCCAGCAGCCGCGCGGTCGCGGGAAAGAACACCGGGGAGCTGTTTTTT. V is TRBV3-1 (or the pseudogene TRBV3-2) and J is TRBJ2-2; TRBD2 might be the D (6 bases). Between the trimmed V and J ends, which lost 4 bases and 1 base, there was a span of 16 bases. Germline V gene data show CDR1 as LGHDT and CDR2 as YNNKEL (reference sequence). The CDR3 is made up of 17 amino acids.

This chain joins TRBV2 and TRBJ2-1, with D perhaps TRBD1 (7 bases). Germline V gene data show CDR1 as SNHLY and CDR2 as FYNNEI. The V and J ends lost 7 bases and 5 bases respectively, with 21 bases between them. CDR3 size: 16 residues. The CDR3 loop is CASTEGGGGTHNEQFF. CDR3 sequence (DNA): TGTGCCAGCACTGAGGGAGGAGGGGGCACCCACAATGAGCAGTTCTTC. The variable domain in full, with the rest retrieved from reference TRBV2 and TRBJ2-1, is EPEVTQTPSHQVTQMGQEVILRCVPISNHLYFYWYRQILGQKVEFLVSFYNNEISEKSEIFDDQFSVERPDGSNFTLKIRSTKLEDSAMYFCASTEGGGGTHNEQFFGPGTRLTVL.

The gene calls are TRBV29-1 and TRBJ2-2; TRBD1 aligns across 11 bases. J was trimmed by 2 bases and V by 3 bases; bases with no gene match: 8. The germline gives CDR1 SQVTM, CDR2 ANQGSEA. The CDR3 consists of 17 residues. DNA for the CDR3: TGCAGCGTTGAGTGGCCGGGACAGGGGGTAAACACCGGGGAGCTGTTTTTT. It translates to CSVEWPGQGVNTGELFF.

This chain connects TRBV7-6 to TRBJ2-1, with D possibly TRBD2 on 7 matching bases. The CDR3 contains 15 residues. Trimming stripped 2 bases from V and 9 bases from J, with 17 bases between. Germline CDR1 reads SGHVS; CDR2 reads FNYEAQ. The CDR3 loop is CASSLLGGGPGEQFF. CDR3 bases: TGTGCCAGCAGCTTATTAGGGGGAGGGCCCGGTGAGCAGTTCTTC. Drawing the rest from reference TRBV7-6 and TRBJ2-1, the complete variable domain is GAGVSQSPRYKVTKRGQDVALRCDPISGHVSLYWYRQALGQGPEFLTYFNYEAQQDKSGLPNDRFSAERPEGSISTLTIQRTEQRDSAMYRCASSLLGGGPGEQFFGPGTRLTVL.

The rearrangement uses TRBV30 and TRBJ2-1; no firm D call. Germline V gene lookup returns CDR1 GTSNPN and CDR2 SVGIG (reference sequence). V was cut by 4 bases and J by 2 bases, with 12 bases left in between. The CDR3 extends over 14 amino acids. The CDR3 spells CAWMPRIPYNEQFF. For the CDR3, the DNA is TGTGCCTGGATGCCTAGAATCCCCTACAATGAGCAGTTCTTC.

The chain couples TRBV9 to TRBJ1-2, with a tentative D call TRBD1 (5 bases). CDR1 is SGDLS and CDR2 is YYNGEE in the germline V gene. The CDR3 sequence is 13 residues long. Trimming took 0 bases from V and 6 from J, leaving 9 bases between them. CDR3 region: CASSVGQGDGYTF. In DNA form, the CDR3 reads TGTGCCAGCAGCGTAGGACAAGGGGATGGCTACACCTTC.

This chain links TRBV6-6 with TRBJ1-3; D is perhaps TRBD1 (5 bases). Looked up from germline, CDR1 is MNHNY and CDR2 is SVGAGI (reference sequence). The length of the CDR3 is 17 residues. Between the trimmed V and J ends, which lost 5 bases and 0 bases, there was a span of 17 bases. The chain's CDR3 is CASSRRQGRGSGNTIYF. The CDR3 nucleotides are TGTGCCAGCAGTCGACGCCAGGGAAGGGGCTCTGGAAACACCATATATTTT.

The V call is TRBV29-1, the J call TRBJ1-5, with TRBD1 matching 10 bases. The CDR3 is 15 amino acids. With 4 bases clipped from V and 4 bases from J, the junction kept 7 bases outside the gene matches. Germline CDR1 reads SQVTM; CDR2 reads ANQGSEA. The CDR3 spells CSVAPDRGRNQPQHF. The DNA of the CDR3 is TGCAGCGTTGCCCCAGACAGGGGGCGAAATCAGCCCCAGCATTTT.

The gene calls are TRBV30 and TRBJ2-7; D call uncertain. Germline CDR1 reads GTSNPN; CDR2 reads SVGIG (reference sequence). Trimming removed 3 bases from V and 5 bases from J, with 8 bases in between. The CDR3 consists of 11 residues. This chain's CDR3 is CAWRYGNEQYF. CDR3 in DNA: TGTGCCTGGAGGTACGGTAACGAGCAGTACTTC.

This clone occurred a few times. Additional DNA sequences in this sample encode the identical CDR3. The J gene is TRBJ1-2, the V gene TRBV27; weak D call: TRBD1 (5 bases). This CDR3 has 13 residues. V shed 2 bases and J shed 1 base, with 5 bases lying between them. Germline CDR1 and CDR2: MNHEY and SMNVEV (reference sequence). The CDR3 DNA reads TGTGCCAGCAGTTTAAGGGGTAACTATGGCTACACCTTC. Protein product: CASSLRGNYGYTF.

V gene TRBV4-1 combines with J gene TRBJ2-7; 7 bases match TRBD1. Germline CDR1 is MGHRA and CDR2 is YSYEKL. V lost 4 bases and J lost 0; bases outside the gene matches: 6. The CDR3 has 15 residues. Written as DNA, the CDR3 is TGCGCCAGCAGCCTGACAGGGCTTAGCTCCTACGAGCAGTACTTC. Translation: CASSLTGLSSYEQYF.

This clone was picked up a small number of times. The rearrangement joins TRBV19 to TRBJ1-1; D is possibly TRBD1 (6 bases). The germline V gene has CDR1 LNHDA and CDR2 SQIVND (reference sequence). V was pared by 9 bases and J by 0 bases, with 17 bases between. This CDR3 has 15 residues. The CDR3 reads CASRPGTQMNTEAFF. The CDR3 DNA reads TGTGCCAGCCGGCCCGGGACACAAATGAACACTGAAGCTTTCTTT.

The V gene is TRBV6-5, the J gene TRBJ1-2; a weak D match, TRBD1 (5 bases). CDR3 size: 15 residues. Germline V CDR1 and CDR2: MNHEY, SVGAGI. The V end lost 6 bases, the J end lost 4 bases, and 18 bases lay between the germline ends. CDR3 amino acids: CASRYQGGIRYGYTF. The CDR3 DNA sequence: TGTGCCAGCAGATACCAGGGAGGGATCCGCTATGGCTACACCTTC.

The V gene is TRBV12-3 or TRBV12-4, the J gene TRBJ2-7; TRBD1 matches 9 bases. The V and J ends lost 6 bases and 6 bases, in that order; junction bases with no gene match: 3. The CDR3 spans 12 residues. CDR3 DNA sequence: TGTGCCAGCAGACAACAGGGGGCCGAGCAGTACTTC. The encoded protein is CASRQQGAEQYF.

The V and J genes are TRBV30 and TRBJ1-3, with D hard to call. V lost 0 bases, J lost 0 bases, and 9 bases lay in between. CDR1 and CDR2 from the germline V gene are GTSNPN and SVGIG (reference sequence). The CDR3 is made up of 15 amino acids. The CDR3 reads CAWSVWADSGNTIYF. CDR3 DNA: TGTGCCTGGAGTGTATGGGCAGACTCTGGAAACACCATATATTTT.

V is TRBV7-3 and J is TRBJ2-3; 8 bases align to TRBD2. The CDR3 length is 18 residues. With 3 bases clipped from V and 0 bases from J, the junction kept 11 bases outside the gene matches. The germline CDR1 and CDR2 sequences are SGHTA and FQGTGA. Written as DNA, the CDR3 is TGTGCCAGCAGCTTGACTGCGGGAGGTTACCCTAGCACAGATACGCAGTATTTT. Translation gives CASSLTAGGYPSTDTQYF. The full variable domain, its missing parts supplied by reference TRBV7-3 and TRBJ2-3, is GAGVSQTPSNKVTEKGKYVELRCDPISGHTALYWYRQSLGQGPEFLIYFQGTGAADDSGLPNDRFFAVRPEGSVSTLKIQRTERGDSAVYLCASSLTAGGYPSTDTQYFGPGTRLTVL.

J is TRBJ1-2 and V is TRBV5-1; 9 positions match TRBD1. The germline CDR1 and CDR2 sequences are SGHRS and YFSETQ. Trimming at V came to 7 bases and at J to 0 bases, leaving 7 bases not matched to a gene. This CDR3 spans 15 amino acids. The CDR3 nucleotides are TGCGCCAGCGCCGGGACAGGGCAAGCTAACTATGGCTACACCTTC. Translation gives CASAGTGQANYGYTF.

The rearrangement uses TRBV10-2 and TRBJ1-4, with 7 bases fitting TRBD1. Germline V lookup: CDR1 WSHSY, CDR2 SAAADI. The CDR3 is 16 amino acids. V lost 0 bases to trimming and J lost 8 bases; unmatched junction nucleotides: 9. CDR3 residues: CASSESSPDRAEKLFF. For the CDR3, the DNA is TGCGCCAGCAGTGAGTCGTCTCCCGACAGGGCAGAAAAACTGTTTTTT.

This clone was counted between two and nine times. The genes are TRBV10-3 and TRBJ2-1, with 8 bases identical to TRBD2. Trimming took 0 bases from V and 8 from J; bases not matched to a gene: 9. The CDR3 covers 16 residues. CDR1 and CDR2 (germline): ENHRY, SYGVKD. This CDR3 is CAISESGSGKFYEQFF. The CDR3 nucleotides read TGTGCCATCAGTGAGTCGGGTAGCGGGAAGTTTTATGAGCAGTTCTTC.

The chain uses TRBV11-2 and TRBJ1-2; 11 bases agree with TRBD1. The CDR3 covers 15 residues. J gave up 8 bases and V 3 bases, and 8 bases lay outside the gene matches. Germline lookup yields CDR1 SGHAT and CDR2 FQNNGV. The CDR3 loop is CASSFEGTGGLGYTF. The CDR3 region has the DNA TGTGCCAGCAGCTTTGAAGGGACAGGGGGTTTGGGCTACACCTTC.

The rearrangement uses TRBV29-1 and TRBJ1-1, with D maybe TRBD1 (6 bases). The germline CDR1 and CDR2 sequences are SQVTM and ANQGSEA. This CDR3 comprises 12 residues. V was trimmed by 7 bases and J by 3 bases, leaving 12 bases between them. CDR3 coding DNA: TGCAGCGGGAATCGACAGGACACTGAAGCTTTCTTT. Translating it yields CSGNRQDTEAFF.

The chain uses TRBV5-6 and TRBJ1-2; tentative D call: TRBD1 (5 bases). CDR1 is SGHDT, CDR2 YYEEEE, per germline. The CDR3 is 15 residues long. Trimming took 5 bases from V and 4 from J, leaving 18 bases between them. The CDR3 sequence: CASRPRGGGGYGYTF. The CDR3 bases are TGTGCCAGCAGGCCGCGGGGCGGCGGAGGCTATGGCTACACCTTC.

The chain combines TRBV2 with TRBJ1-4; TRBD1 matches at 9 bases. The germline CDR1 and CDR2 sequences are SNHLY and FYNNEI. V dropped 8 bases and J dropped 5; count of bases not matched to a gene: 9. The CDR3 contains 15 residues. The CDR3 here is CASVGQGMINEKLFF. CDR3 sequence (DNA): TGTGCCAGCGTCGGACAGGGGATGATAAATGAAAAACTGTTTTTT.

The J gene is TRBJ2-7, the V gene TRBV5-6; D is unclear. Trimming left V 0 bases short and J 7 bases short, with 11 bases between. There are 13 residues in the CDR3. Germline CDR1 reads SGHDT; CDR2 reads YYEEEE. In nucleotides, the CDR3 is TGTGCCAGCAGCTTGGCTGGGCAATGGGAGCAGTACTTC. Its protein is CASSLAGQWEQYF.

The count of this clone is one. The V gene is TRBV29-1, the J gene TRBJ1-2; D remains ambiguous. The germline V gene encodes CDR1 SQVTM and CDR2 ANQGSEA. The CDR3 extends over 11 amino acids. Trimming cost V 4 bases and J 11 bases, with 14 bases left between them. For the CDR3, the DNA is TGCAGCGTTGGAGACAACCGAGTTTACACCTTC. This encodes CSVGDNRVYTF.

CDR3 nucleotides: TGTGCCAGCAGCTTAGTGGTCCGGGGGACTGAAGCTTTCTTT. It translates to CASSLVVRGTEAFF. V gene TRBV11-2 combines with J gene TRBJ1-1; the D gene is possibly TRBD1 (5 bases). V was clipped by 1 base and J by 5 bases, with 11 bases between them. The germline gives CDR1 SGHAT, CDR2 FQNNGV. The CDR3 runs 14 residues. Full variable domain (missing parts from reference TRBV11-2 and TRBJ1-1): EAGVAQSPRYKIIEKRQSVAFWCNPISGHATLYWYQQILGQGPKLLIQFQNNGVVDDSQLPKDRFSAERLKGVDSTLKIQPAKLEDSAVYLCASSLVVRGTEAFFGQGTRLTVV.

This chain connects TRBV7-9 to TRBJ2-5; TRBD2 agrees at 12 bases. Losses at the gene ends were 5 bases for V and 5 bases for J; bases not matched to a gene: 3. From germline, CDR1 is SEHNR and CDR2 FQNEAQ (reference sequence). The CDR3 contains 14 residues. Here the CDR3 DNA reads TGTGCCAGCAGCGTAACTAGCGGGAGGGAGACCCAGTACTTC. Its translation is CASSVTSGRETQYF.

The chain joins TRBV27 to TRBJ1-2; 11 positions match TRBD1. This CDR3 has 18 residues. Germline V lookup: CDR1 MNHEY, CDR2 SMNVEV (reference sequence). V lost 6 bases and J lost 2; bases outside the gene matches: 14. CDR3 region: CASSSRTFRDRGNYGYTF. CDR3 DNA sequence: TGTGCCAGCAGCTCCCGGACGTTCAGGGACAGGGGGAACTATGGCTACACCTTC.

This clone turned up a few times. CDR3 DNA sequence: TGTGCCAGCAGCTTATTAACACCAATCTACAATGAGCAGTTCTTC. This translates into CASSLLTPIYNEQFF. V gene TRBV7-2 combines with J gene TRBJ2-1; no reliable D call. The V gene's germline CDR1 is SGHTA and CDR2 FQGNSA. The V gene lost 2 bases and the J gene lost 3 bases, with 11 bases spanning the gap. This CDR3 has 15 amino acids.

The CDR3 loop reads CASSFRTENSPLHF. The CDR3 DNA sequence: TGTGCCAGCAGTTTCAGGACAGAGAATTCACCCCTCCACTTT. The chain links TRBV27 to TRBJ1-6, with a tentative D call TRBD1 (6 bases). The CDR3 sequence is 14 residues long. The V end was cut by 3 bases, the J end by 7 bases, with 10 bases between. Germline assignment: CDR1 MNHEY and CDR2 SMNVEV (reference sequence).

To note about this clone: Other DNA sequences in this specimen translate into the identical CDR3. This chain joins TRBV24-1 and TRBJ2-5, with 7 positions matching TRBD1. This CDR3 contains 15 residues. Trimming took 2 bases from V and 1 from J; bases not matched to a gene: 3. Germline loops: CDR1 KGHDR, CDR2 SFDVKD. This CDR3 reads CATSDSRTGQETQYF. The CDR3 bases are TGTGCCACCAGTGATTCACGGACAGGCCAAGAGACCCAGTACTTC.